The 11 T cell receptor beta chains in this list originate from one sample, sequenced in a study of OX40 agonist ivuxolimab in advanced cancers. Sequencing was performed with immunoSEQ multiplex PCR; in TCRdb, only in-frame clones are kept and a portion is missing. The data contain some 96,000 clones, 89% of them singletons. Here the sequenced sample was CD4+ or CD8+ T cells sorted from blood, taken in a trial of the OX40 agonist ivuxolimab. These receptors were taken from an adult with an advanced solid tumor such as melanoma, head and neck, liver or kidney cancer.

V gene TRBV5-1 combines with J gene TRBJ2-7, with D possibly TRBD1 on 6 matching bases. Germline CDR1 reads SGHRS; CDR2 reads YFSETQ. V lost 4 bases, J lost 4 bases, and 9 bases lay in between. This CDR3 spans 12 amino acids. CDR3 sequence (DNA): TGCGCCAGCAGCGCAACAGGGTACGAGCAGTACTTC. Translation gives CASSATGYEQYF.

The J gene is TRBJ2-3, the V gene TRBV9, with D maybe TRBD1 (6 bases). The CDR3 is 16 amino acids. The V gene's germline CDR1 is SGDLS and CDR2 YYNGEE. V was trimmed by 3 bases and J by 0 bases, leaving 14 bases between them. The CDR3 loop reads CASSGTGMTSTDTQYF. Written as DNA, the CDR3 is TGTGCCAGCAGCGGAACAGGGATGACTAGCACAGATACGCAGTATTTT.

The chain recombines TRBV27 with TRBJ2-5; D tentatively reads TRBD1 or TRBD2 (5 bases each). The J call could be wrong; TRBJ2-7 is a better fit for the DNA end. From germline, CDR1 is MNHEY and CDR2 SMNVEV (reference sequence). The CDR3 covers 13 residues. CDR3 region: CASSFPGTGEQYF. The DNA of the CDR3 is TGTGCCAGCAGTTTCCCCGGGACGGGCGAGCAGTACTTC.

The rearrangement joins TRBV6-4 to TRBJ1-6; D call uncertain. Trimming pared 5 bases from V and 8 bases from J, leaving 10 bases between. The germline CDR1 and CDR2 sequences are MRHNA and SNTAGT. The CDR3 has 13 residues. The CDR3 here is CASSLVEDSPLHF. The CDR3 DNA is TGTGCCAGCAGTTTGGTTGAGGATTCACCCCTCCACTTT.

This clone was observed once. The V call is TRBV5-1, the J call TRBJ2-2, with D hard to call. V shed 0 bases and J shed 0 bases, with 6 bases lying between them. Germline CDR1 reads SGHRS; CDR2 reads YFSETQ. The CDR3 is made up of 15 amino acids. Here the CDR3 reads CASSLASSNTGELFF. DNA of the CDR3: TGCGCCAGCAGCTTGGCCTCTTCGAACACCGGGGAGCTGTTTTTT.

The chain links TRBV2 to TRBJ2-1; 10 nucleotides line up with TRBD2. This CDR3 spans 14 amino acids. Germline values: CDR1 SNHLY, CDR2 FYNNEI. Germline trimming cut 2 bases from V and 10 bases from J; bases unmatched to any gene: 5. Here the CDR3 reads CASSELLAGNEQFF. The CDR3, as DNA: TGTGCCAGCAGTGAATTACTAGCGGGGAACGAGCAGTTCTTC.

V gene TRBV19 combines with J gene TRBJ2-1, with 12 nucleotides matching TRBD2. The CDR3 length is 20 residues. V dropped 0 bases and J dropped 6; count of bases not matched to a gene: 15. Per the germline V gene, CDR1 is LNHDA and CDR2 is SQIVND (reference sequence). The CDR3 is CASSIDLSGTRLAGANEQFF. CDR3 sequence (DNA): TGTGCCAGTAGTATAGATTTGTCGGGTACACGACTAGCGGGAGCCAATGAGCAGTTCTTC.

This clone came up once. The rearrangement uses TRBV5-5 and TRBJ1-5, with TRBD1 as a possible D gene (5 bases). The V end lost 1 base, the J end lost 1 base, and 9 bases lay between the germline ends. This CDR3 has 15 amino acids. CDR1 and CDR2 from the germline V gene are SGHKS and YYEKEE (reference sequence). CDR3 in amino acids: CASSLSGMSNQPQHF. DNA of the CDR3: TGTGCCAGCAGCTTGTCAGGGATGAGCAATCAGCCCCAGCATTTT.

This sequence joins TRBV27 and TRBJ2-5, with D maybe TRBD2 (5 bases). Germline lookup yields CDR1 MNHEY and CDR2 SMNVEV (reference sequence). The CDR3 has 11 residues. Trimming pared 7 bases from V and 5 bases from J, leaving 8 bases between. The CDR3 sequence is CASTGGETQYF. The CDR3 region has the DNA TGTGCCAGCACAGGCGGGGAGACCCAGTACTTC.

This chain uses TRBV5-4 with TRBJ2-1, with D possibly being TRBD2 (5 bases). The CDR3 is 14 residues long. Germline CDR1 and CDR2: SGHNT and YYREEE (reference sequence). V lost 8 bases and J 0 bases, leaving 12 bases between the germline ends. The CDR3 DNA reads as TGTGCCAGTCGGGTGGGGAGCTCCTACAATGAGCAGTTCTTC. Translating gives CASRVGSSYNEQFF.

The CDR3 protein is CASSQVGGSHGGELFF. The CDR3 DNA is TGTGCCAGCAGCCAAGTAGGTGGGAGCCATGGCGGGGAGCTGTTTTTT. This chain joins TRBV14 and TRBJ2-2; weak D call: TRBD2 (5 bases). The CDR3 has 16 residues. V was pared by 1 base and J by 7 bases, with 16 bases between. The germline gives CDR1 SGHDN, CDR2 FVKESK.